This T cell receptor beta chain was profiled in a study of blood T cell repertoires in COVID-19. V shed 5 bases and J shed 5 bases, with 6 bases lying between them. From germline, CDR1 is SEHNR and CDR2 FQNEAQ (reference sequence). The CDR3 sequence is 11 residues long. Sequencing used immunoSEQ multiplex PCR; TCRdb keeps in-frame clones, though not all of them. The data contain roughly 230,000 clones, 75% to 85% of them singletons. This sequence joins TRBV7-9 and TRBJ1-1, with no clear D. The sequencing input was peripheral blood. This TCR came from a woman aged 50 to 60 with acute or convalescent COVID-19. The CDR3 here is CASSHGTEAFF. CDR3 coding DNA: TGTGCCAGCAGCCACGGTACTGAAGCTTTCTTT.